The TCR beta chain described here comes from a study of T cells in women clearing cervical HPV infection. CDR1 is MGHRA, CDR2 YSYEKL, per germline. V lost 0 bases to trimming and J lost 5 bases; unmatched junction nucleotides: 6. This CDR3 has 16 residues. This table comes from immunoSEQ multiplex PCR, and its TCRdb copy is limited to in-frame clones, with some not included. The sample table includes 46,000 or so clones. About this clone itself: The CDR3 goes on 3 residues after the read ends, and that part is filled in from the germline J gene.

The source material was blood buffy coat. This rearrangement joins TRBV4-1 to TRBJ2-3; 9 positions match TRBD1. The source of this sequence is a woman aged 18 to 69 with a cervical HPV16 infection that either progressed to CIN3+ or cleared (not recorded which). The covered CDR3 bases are TGCGCCAGCAGCCAAGATTCCGACAGGGGGATAGATACG. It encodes CASSQDSDRGIDT. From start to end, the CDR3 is CASSQDSDRGIDTQYF.